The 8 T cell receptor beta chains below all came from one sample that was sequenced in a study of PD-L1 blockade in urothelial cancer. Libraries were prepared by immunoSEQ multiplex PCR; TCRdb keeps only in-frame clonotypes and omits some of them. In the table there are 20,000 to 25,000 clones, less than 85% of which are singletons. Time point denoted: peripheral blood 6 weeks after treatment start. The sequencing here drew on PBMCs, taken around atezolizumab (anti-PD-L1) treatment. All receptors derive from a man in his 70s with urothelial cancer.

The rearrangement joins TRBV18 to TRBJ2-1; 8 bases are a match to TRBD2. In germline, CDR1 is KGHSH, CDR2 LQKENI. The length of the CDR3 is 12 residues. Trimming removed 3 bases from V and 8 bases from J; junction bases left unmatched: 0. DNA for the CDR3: TGTGCCAGCTCACCGACTAGCGATGAGCAGTTCTTC. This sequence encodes CASSPTSDEQFF.

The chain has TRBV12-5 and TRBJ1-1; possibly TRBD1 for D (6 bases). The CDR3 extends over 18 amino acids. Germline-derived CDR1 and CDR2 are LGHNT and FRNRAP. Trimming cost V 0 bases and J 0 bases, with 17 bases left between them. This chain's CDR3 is CASGLVLGVGHLNTEAFF. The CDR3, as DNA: TGTGCTAGTGGTTTGGTACTGGGAGTGGGACACCTGAACACTGAAGCTTTCTTT.

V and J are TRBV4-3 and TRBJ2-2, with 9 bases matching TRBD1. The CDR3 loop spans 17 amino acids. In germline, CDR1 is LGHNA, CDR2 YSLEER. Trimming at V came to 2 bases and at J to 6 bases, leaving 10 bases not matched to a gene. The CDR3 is CASSQQTGTGTAGELFF. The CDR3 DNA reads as TGCGCCAGCAGCCAACAAACCGGGACAGGGACGGCCGGGGAGCTGTTTTTT.

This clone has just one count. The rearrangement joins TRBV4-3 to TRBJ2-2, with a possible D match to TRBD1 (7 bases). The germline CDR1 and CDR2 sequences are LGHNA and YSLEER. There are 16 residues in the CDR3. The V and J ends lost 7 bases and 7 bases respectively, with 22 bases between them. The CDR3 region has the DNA TGCGCCAGCACGCCACAGGGGCGGCCCGGGGGCGGGGAGCTGTTTTTT. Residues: CASTPQGRPGGGELFF.

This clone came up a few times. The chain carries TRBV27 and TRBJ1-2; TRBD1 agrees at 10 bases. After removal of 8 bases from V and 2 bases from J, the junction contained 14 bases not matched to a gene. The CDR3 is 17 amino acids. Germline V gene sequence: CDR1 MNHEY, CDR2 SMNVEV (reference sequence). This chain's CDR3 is CASGAALPGQGNYGYTF. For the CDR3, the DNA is TGTGCCAGCGGGGCCGCTTTACCGGGACAGGGGAACTATGGCTACACCTTC.

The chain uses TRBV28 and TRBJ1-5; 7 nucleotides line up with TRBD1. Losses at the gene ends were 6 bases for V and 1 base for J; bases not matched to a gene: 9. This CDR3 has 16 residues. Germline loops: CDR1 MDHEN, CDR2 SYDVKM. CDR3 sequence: CASRVGGWGSNQPQHF. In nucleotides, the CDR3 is TGTGCCAGCAGAGTAGGGGGCTGGGGAAGCAATCAGCCCCAGCATTTT.

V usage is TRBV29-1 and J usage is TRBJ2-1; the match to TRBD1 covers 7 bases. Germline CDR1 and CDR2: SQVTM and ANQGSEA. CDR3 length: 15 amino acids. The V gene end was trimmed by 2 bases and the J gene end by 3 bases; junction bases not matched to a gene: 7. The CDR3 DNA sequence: TGCAGCGTTGAACTTACAGGGGACCACTACAATGAGCAGTTCTTC. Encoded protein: CSVELTGDHYNEQFF.

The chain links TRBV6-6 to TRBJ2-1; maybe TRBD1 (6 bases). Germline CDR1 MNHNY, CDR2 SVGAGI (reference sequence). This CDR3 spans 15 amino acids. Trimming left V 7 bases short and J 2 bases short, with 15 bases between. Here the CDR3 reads CASTPGWGPYNEQFF. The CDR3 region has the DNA TGTGCCAGCACCCCAGGATGGGGGCCCTACAATGAGCAGTTCTTC.